These 9 T cell receptor beta chains originate from one sample sequenced in a study of CD8+CD57+ T cells in acquired aplastic anemia. Genomic DNA provided the template from which TCR beta VDJ and CDR3 profiles were obtained. TCRdb processed the reads anew with MiXCR; each CDR3 protein has one entry. The table includes approximately 200,000 distinct CDR3 sequences, about 59% detected once. The material sequenced was sorted CD4+, CD8+, or CD8+CD57+ T cells (not recorded which) from PBMCs. These TCRs come from a human donor in good health.

The CDR3 DNA reads as TGTGCCAGCAGCGTAGCCGAACGGACCCCCTACGAGCAGTACTTC. Translating gives CASSVAERTPYEQYF. The rearrangement links TRBV9 to TRBJ2-7; D gene unclear. The CDR3 has 15 residues. Trimming took off 0 bases at V and 2 bases at J, with 12 bases between the two ends. CDR1 and CDR2 (germline): SGDLS, YYNGEE.

This clonotype was counted at least ten times. The V and J genes are TRBV4-1 and TRBJ2-1; D is unclear. This CDR3 comprises 15 residues. Germline assignment: CDR1 MGHRA and CDR2 YSYEKL. Trimming took 8 bases from V and 0 from J, leaving 14 bases between them. Here the CDR3 reads CASCLNFYSYNEQFF. The CDR3 DNA follows: TGCGCCAGCTGTCTAAACTTTTACTCCTACAATGAGCAGTTCTTC.

The chain has TRBV20-1 and TRBJ1-2, with TRBD1 identical over 8 bases. The CDR3 is made up of 18 amino acids. J gave up 0 bases and V 3 bases, and 15 bases lay outside the gene matches. CDR1 and CDR2 (germline): DFQATT, SNEGSKA (reference sequence). The CDR3, as DNA: TGCAGTGCTAGTAGGACAGGGTACCTAACCCGTGCTAACTATGGCTACACCTTC. As protein: CSASRTGYLTRANYGYTF.

The chain combines TRBV7-2 with TRBJ1-3, with a tentative D call TRBD1 (5 bases). CDR1 and CDR2 from the germline V gene are SGHTA and FQGNSA. V shed 5 bases and J shed 14 bases, with 28 bases lying between them. This CDR3 has 16 amino acids. CDR3 protein: CASSPRGGEHRYAVYF. The CDR3, as DNA: TGTGCCAGCAGCCCCCGGGGCGGGGAGCACAGATACGCAGTATATTTT. Based on the CDR3 plus reference TRBV7-2 and TRBJ1-3, the full variable domain is GAGVSQSPSNKVTEKGKDVELRCDPISGHTALYWYRQSLGQGLEFLIYFQGNSAPDKSGLPSDRFSAERTGGSVSTLTIQRTQQEDSAVYLCASSPRGGEHRYAVYFGEGSWLTVV.

This clonotype occurred many times. This chain links TRBV7-8 with TRBJ2-7; 7 nucleotides align to TRBD1. This CDR3 is 15 amino acids long. Looked up from germline, CDR1 is SGHVS and CDR2 is FQNEAQ. V lost 4 bases to trimming and J lost 3 bases; unmatched junction nucleotides: 9. The CDR3 nucleotides read TGTGCCAGCAGCTGGGCCGGGACAGCCTACTACGAGCAGTACTTC. This gives the protein CASSWAGTAYYEQYF.

The rearrangement uses TRBV6-4 and TRBJ1-6, with D hard to call. Germline V lookup: CDR1 MRHNA, CDR2 SNTAGT. The CDR3 extends over 16 amino acids. The V gene lost 3 bases and the J gene lost 7 bases, with 16 bases spanning the gap. The CDR3 spells CASSEGETNYNSPLHF. The DNA for the CDR3 is TGTGCCAGCAGTGAAGGTGAGACTAACTACAATTCACCCCTCCACTTT.

The rearrangement joins TRBV7-3 to TRBJ2-7; 8 positions agree with TRBD2. The CDR3 is 15 residues long. Germline CDR1 and CDR2: SGHTA and FQGTGA. The V and J ends lost 2 bases and 4 bases, in that order; junction bases with no gene match: 7. CDR3 DNA: TGTGCCAGCAGCTTAGGGCGGGAGGTGGTTTACGAGCAGTACTTC. Its protein product is CASSLGREVVYEQYF.

In this sample, this clonotype turned up a few times. This chain joins TRBV24-1 and TRBJ1-5, with D maybe TRBD1 (5 bases). Germline V gene sequence: CDR1 KGHDR, CDR2 SFDVKD. V was cut by 11 bases and J by 1 base, with 14 bases left in between. This CDR3 comprises 14 residues. CDR3 sequence reads: CAIGGDGSNQPQHF. CDR3 nucleotide sequence: TGTGCCATCGGGGGGGATGGAAGCAATCAGCCCCAGCATTTT.

In this sample, this clonotype turned up once. The chain combines TRBV7-9 with TRBJ2-7, with TRBD2 matching 10 bases. Trimming took 6 bases from V and 2 from J; bases not matched to a gene: 7. Germline values: CDR1 SEHNR, CDR2 FQNEAQ (reference sequence). The CDR3 is made up of 15 amino acids. In nucleotides, the CDR3 is TGTGCCAGCAGTTCTAGCGGGGGCGCGGCCTACGAGCAGTACTTC. It specifies CASSSSGGAAYEQYF.